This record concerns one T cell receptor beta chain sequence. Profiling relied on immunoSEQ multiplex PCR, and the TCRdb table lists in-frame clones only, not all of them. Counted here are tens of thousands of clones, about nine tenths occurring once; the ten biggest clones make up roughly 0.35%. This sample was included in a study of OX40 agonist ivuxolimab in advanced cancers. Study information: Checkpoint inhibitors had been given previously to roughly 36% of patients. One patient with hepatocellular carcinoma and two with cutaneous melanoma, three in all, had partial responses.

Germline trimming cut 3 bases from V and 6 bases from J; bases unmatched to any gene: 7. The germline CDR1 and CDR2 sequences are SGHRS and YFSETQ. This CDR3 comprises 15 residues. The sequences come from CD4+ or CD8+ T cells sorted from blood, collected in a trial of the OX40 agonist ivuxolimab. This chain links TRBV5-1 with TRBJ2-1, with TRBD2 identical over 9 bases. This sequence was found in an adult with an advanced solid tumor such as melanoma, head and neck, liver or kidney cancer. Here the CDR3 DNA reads TGCGCCAGCAGCTCATTAGCGGGAGCCGTCAATGAGCAGTTCTTC. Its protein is CASSSLAGAVNEQFF.